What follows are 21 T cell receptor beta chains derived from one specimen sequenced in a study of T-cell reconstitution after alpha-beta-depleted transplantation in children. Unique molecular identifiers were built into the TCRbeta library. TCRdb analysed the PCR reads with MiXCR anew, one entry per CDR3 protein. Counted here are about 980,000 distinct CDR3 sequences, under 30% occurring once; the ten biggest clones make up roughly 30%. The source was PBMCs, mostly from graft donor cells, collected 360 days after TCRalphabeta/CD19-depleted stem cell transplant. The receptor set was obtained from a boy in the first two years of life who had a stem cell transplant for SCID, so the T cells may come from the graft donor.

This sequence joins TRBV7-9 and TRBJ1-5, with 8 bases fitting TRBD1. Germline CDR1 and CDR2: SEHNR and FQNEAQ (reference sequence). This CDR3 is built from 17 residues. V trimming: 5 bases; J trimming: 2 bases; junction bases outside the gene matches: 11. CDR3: CASSPGQGLVGNQPQHF. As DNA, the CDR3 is TGTGCCAGCAGCCCCGGACAGGGTCTAGTTGGCAATCAGCCCCAGCATTTT.

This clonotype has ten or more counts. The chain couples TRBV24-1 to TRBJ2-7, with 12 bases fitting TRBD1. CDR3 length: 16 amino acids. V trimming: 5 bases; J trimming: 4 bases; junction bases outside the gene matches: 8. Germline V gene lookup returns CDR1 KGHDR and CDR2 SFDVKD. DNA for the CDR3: TGTGCCACCAGTGCCCGGGACAGGGGGCGGCTGTACGAGCAGTACTTC. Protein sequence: CATSARDRGRLYEQYF.

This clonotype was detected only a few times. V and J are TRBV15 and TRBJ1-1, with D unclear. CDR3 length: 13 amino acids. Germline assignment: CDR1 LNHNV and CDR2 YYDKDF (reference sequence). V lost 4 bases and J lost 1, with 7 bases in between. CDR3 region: CATSISWNTEAFF. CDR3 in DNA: TGTGCCACCAGCATCTCCTGGAACACTGAAGCTTTCTTT.

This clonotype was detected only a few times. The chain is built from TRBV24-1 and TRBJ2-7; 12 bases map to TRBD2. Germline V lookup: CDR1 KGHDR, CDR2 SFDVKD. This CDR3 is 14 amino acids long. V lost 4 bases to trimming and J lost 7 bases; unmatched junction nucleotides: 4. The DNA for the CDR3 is TGTGCCACCAGTGAAGCCGGGACTAGCGGGGAGCAGTACTTC. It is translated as CATSEAGTSGEQYF.

The CDR3 here is CASSPVTVPQETQYF. The CDR3 DNA reads as TGTGCCAGCTCACCTGTGACAGTCCCGCAAGAGACCCAGTACTTC. The rearrangement uses TRBV18 and TRBJ2-5; perhaps TRBD1 as D (5 bases). The V and J ends lost 3 bases and 2 bases respectively, with 13 bases between them. The CDR3 totals 15 residues. Germline-derived CDR1 and CDR2 are KGHSH and LQKENI.

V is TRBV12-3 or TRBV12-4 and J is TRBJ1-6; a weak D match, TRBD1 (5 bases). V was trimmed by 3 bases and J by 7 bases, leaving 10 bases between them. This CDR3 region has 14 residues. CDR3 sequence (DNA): TGTGCCAGCAGTTTTCAGGGTGGAAATTCACCCCTCCACTTT. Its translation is CASSFQGGNSPLHF.

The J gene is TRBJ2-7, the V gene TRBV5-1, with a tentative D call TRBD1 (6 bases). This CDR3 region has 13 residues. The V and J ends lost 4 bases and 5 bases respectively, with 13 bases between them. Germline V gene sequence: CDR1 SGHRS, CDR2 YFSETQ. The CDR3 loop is CASSPHRDHEQYF. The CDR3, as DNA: TGCGCCAGCAGCCCCCACAGGGACCACGAGCAGTACTTC. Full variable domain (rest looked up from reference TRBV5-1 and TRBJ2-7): KAGVTQTPRYLIKTRGQQVTLSCSPISGHRSVSWYQQTPGQGLQFLFEYFSETQRNKGNFPGRFSGRQFSNSRSEMNVSTLELGDSALYLCASSPHRDHEQYFGPGTRLTVT.

CDR3 residues: CATSMRVGVNEKLFF. CDR3 nucleotide sequence: TGTGCCACCAGCATGAGGGTAGGGGTAAATGAAAAACTGTTTTTT. The chain couples TRBV15 to TRBJ1-4; the D gene is possibly TRBD1 (5 bases). The germline V gene has CDR1 LNHNV and CDR2 YYDKDF (reference sequence). Trimming took off 4 bases at V and 5 bases at J, with 14 bases between the two ends. This CDR3 comprises 15 residues.

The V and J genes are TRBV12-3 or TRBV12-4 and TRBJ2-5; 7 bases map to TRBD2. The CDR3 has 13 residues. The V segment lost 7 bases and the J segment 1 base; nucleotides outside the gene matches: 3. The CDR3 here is CASTRGVQETQYF. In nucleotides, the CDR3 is TGTGCCAGCACACGGGGGGTCCAAGAGACCCAGTACTTC.

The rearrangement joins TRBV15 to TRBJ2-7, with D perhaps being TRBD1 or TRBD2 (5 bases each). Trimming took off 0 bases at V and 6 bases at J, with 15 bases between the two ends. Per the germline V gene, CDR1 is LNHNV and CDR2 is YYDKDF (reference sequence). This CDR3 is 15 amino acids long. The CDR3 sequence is CATSRDPSGQGEQYF. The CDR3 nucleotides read TGTGCCACCAGCAGAGATCCGTCGGGGCAGGGCGAGCAGTACTTC.

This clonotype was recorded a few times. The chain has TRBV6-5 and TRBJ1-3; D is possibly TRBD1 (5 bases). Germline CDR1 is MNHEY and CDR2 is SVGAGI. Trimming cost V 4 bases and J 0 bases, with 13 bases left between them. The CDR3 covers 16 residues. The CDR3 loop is CASSSLGGASGNTIYF. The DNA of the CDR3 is TGTGCCAGCAGTTCCCTGGGAGGGGCCTCTGGAAACACCATATATTTT.

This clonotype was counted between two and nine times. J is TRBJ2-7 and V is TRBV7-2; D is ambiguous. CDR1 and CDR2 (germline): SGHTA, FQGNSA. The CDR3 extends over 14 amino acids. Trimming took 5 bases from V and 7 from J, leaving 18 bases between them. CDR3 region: CASSLEARLGEQYF. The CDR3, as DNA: TGTGCCAGCAGCCTCGAGGCCAGACTGGGGGAGCAGTACTTC.

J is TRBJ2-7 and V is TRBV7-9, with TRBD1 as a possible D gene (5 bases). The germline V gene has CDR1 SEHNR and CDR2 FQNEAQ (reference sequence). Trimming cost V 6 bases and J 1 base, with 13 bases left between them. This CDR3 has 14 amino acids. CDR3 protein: CASRPREGSYEQYF. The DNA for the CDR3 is TGTGCCAGCAGACCCAGGGAAGGGTCCTACGAGCAGTACTTC.

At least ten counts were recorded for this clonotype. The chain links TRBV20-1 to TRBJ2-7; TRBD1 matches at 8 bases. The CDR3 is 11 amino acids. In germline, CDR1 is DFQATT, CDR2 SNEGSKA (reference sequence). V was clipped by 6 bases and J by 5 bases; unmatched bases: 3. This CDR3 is CSAGQGHEQYF. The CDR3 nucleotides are TGCAGTGCCGGACAGGGCCACGAGCAGTACTTC.

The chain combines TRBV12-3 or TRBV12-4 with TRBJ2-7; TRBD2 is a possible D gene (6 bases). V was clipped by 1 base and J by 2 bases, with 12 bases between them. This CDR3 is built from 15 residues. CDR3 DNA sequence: TGTGCCAGCAGTTTAGGGGGGGACTTAACCTACGAGCAGTACTTC. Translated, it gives CASSLGGDLTYEQYF.

The CDR3 sequence: CASSPRGVPTYEQYF. The CDR3 coding sequence is TGTGCCAGCAGTCCAAGGGGCGTACCTACCTACGAGCAGTACTTC. This chain links TRBV27 with TRBJ2-7, with D tentatively TRBD1 (5 bases). Germline V CDR1 and CDR2: MNHEY, SMNVEV (reference sequence). V lost 5 bases and J 2 bases, leaving 16 bases between the germline ends. This CDR3 comprises 15 residues.

CDR3 in DNA: TGCGCCAGCTTCCCGGGGACAGGGGGTATTCCGAGCACCGGGGAGCTGTTTTTT. Translation: CASFPGTGGIPSTGELFF. The chain combines TRBV5-1 with TRBJ2-2; 11 bases line up with TRBD1. Germline-derived CDR1 and CDR2 are SGHRS and YFSETQ. The CDR3 spans 18 residues. J gave up 4 bases and V 7 bases, and 15 bases lay outside the gene matches.

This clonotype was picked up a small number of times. CDR3 residues: CATSMTRNTEAFF. CDR3 coding DNA: TGTGCCACCAGCATGACGAGGAACACTGAAGCTTTCTTT. This chain uses TRBV15 with TRBJ1-1, with D uncertain. The CDR3 has 13 amino acids. Germline loops: CDR1 LNHNV, CDR2 YYDKDF (reference sequence). The V end lost 4 bases, the J end lost 1 base, and 7 bases lay between the germline ends. The variable domain in full, with the rest retrieved from reference TRBV15 and TRBJ1-1, is DAMVIQNPRYQVTQFGKPVTLSCSQTLNHNVMYWYQQKSSQAPKLLFHYYDKDFNNEADTPDNFQSRRPNTSFCFLDIRSPGLGDTAMYLCATSMTRNTEAFFGQGTRLTVV.

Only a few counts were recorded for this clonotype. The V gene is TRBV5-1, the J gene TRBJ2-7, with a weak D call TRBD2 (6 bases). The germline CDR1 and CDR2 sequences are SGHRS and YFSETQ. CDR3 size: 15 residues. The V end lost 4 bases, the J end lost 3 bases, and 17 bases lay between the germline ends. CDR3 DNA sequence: TGCGCCAGCAGCCACCCGGGGGAGCCGAACTACGAGCAGTACTTC. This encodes CASSHPGEPNYEQYF.

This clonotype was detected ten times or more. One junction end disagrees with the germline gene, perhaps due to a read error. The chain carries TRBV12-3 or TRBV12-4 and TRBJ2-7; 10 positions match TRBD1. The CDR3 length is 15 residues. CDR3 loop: CVSSLRGQGRYEQYF. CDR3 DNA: TGTGTCAGCAGTTTGAGGGGACAGGGGAGATACGAGCAGTACTTC.

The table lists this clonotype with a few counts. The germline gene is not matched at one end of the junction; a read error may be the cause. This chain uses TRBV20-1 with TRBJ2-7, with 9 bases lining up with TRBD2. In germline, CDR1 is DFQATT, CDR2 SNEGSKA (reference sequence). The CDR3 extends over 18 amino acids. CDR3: CSAGDSGGISSSGYEQYF. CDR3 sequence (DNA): TGCAGTGCTGGAGATAGCGGGGGAATCTCATCTTCTGGCTACGAGCAGTACTTC.